This T cell receptor beta chain is drawn from a study of CD8+ T cells in alopecia areata. For this clone: Its matching antigen is unknown.

Study-wide results and limits: Patients displayed less clarity in TCR sharing than mice, a finding possibly related to HLA. On tofacitinib, scalp and blood still held many of the expanded lesional clones. Lesional tissue from the scalp (especially in alopecia totalis/universalis) showed higher clonality than normal scalp.

Stated treatment: oral pan-JAK inhibitor, 5-10 mg twice daily. RNA was isolated and reverse transcribed to cDNA, the sequencing template. Measured with immunoSEQ multiplex PCR; TCRdb has only the in-frame clones, and not every one. The sample holds over 70,000 clones, around 66% seen once. This CDR3 has 12 residues. Germline CDR1 reads SGHVS; CDR2 reads FNYEAQ. V lost 3 bases and J 14 bases, leaving 15 bases between the germline ends. The V call is TRBV7-6, the J call TRBJ2-3, with a weak D call TRBD2 (6 bases). This receptor was taken from a human donor with alopecia areata. Material: CD8+ T cells sorted from blood, obtained at week 24, from a patient treated with tofacitinib. CDR3 DNA: TGTGCCAGCAGCTTTTCGGGAGACAGTGTGTATTTT. Translating it yields CASSFSGDSVYF. The full variable domain, in which reference TRBV7-6 and TRBJ2-3 provide the parts outside the CDR3, is GAGVSQSPRYKVTKRGQDVALRCDPISGHVSLYWYRQALGQGPEFLTYFNYEAQQDKSGLPNDRFSAERPEGSISTLTIQRTEQRDSAMYRCASSFSGDSVYFGPGTRLTVL.